In this sample, the clone carrying this TCR beta chain turned up a few times. The antigen is not known. CDR3 length: 14 residues. Germline loops: CDR1 KGHSH, CDR2 LQKENI. V dropped 2 bases and J dropped 3 bases, with 10 bases sitting between them. Together with a sample-barcoded 5' primer, a J-beta primer mix was included in a second PCR lasting about 6 to 11 cycles. TCRdb ran MiXCR on the 5' RACE reads and lists one entry per CDR3 protein. In the table there are hundreds of thousands of distinct CDR3 sequences, approximately 35% of which are singletons. These data belong to a study of blood T cells in healthy people across ages. Study conclusions and caveats: Any conclusive comparison of naive versus antigen-experienced cells was prevented by using unsorted PBMCs. Diversity of TCR beta per million T cells declined in a roughly linear way with age.

V gene TRBV18 combines with J gene TRBJ1-2; perhaps TRBD1 as D (5 bases). This receptor was obtained from a man between 18 and 29 years old in good health. Sequenced material: blood. CDR3 sequence: CASSPGAADYGYTF. Here the CDR3 DNA reads TGTGCCAGCTCACCAGGGGCAGCCGACTATGGCTACACCTTC.